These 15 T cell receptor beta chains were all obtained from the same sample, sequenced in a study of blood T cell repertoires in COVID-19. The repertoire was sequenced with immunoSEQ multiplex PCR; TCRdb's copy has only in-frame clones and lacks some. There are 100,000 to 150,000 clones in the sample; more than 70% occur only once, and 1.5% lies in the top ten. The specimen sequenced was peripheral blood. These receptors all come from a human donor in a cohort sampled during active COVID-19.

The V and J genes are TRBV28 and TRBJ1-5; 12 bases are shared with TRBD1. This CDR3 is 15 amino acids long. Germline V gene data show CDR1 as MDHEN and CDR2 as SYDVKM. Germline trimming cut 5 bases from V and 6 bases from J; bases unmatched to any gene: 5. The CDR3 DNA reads TGTGCCAGCAGTCTCGGGACAGGGGGCGGTCAGCCCCAGCATTTT. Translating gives CASSLGTGGGQPQHF. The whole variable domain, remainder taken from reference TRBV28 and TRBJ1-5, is DVKVTQSSRYLVKRTGEKVFLECVQDMDHENMFWYRQDPGLGLRLIYFSYDVKMKEKGDIPEGYSVSREKKERFSLILESASTNQTSMYLCASSLGTGGGQPQHFGDGTRLSIL.

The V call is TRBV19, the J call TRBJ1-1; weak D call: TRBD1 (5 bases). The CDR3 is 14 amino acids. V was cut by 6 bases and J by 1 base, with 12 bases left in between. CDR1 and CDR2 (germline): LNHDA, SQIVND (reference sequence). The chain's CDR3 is CASSEITGNTEAFF. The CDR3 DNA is TGTGCCAGTAGCGAGATAACAGGGAACACTGAAGCTTTCTTT.

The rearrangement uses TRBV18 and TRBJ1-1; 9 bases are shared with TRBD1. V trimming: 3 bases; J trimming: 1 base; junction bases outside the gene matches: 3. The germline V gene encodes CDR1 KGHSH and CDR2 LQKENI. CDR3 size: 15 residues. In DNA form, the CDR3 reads TGTGCCAGCTCACCGACAGGGGGTCAGAACACTGAAGCTTTCTTT. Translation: CASSPTGGQNTEAFF.

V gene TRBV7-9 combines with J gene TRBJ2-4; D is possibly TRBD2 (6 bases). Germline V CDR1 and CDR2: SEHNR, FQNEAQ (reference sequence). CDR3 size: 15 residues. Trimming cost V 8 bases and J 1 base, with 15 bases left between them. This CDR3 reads CASAARGLAKNIQYF. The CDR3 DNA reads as TGTGCCAGCGCGGCGCGGGGTTTGGCCAAAAACATTCAGTACTTC.

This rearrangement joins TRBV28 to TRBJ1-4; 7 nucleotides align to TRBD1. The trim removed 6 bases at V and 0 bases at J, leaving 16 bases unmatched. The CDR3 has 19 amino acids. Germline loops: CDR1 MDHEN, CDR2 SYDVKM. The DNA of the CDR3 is TGTGCCAGCAGACAATACTCGGGACAGATATGGACAACTAATGAAAAACTGTTTTTT. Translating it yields CASRQYSGQIWTTNEKLFF.

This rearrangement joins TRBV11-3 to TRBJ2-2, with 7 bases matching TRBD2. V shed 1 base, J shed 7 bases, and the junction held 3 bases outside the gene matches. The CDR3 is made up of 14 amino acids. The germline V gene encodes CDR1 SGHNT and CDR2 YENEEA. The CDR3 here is CASSLGGGGGELFF. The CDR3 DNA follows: TGTGCCAGCAGCTTAGGCGGGGGTGGCGGGGAGCTGTTTTTT.

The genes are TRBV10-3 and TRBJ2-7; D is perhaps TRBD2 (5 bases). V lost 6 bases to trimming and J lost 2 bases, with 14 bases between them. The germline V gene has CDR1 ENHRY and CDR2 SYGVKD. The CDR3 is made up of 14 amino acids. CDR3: CAIRKSTGTYEQYF. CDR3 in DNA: TGTGCCATCAGGAAATCGACCGGGACCTACGAGCAGTACTTC.

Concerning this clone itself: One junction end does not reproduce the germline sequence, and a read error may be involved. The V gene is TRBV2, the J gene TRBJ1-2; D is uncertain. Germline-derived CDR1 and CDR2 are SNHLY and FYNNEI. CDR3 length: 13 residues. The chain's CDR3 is CASSEAVQAPKPF. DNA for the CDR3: TGTGCCAGCAGTGAAGCGGTTCAGGCCCCTAAGCCTTTC.

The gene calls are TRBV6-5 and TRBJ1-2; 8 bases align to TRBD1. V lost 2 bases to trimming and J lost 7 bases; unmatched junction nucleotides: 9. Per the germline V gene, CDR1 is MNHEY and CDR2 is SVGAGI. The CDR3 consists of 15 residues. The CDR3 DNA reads TGTGCCAGCAGTTACGGGCAGGGGGCGATTCGTGGCTACACCTTC. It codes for CASSYGQGAIRGYTF.

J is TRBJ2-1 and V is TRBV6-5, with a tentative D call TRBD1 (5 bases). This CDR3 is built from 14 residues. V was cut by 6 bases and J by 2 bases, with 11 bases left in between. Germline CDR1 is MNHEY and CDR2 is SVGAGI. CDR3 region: CASRIQDAYNEQFF. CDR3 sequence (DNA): TGTGCCAGCAGGATACAGGACGCCTACAATGAGCAGTTCTTC.

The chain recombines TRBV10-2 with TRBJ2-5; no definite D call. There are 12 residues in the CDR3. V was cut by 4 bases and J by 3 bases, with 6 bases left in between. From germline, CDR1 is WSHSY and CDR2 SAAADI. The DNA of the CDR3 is TGCGCCAGCAGTGCCCGGGAAGAGACCCAGTACTTC. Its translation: CASSAREETQYF.

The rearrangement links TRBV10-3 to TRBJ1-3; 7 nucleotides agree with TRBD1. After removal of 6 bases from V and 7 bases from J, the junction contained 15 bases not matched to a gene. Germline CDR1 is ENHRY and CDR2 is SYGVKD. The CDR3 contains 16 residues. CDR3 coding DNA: TGTGCCATCAGGGCTGGGGACAGTCTCCTTCGGAACACCATATATTTT. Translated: CAIRAGDSLLRNTIYF.

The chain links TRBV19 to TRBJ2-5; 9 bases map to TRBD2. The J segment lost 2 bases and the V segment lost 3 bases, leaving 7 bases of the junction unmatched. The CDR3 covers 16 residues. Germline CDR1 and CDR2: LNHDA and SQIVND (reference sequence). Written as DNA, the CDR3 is TGTGCCAGTAGTATCGTTAGCGGGGGACATCAAGAGACCCAGTACTTC. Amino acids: CASSIVSGGHQETQYF.

This CDR3 is CASSQGLAGEGIGELFF. For the CDR3, the DNA is TGTGCCAGCAGCCAAGGGCTAGCGGGAGAGGGTATCGGGGAGCTGTTTTTT. This sequence joins TRBV4-2 and TRBJ2-2; the match to TRBD2 covers 10 bases. The CDR3 has 17 amino acids. The germline CDR1 and CDR2 sequences are LGHNA and YNFKEQ. V gave up 1 base and J gave up 7 bases; unmatched junction bases: 9.

CDR3 in DNA: TGCAGCGTCCGGGAGGCTAGCGGGAGTCTCGTCACAGATACGCAGTATTTT. Translated: CSVREASGSLVTDTQYF. The chain recombines TRBV29-1 with TRBJ2-3; 10 bases are a match to TRBD2. The V segment lost 6 bases and the J segment 2 bases; nucleotides outside the gene matches: 14. Germline V gene data show CDR1 as SQVTM and CDR2 as ANQGSEA. The CDR3 spans 17 residues.